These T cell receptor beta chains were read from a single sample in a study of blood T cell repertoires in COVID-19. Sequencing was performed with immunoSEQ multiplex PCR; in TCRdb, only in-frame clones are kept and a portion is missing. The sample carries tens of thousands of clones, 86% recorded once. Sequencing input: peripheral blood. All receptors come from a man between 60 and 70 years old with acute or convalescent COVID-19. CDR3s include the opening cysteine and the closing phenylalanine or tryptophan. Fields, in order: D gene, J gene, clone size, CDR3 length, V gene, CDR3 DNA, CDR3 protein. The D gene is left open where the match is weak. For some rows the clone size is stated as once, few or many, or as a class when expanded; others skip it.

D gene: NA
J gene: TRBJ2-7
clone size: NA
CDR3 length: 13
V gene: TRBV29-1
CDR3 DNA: TGCAGCGTTGATTTAACAGGGTCCTACGAGCAGTACTTC
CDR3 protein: CSVDLTGSYEQYF

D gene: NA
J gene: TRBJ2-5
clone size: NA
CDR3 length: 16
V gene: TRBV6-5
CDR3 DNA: TGTGCCAGCAGTTACCTCCCCGGAGGGACAGAAGAGACCCAGTACTTC
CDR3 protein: CASSYLPGGTEETQYF

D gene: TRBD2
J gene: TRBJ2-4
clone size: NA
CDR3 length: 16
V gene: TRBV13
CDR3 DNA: TGTGCCAGCTTCCGGTCGGGGGAGGGATCCAAAAACATTCAGTACTTC
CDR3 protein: CASFRSGEGSKNIQYF

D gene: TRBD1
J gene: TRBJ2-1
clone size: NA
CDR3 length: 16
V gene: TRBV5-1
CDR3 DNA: TGCGCCAGCAGCCCAATCACCGGGACAGGGTACAATGAGCAGTTCTTC
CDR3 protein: CASSPITGTGYNEQFF

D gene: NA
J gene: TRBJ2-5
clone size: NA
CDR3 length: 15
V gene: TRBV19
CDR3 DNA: TGTGCCAGTAGAAGCATCATGACAGGCGAAGAGACCCAGTACTTC
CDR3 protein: CASRSIMTGEETQYF

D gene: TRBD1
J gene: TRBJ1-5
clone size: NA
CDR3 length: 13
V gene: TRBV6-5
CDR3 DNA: TGTGCCAGCAGCGGGACAGGCAATCAGCCCCAGCATTTT
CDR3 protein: CASSGTGNQPQHF

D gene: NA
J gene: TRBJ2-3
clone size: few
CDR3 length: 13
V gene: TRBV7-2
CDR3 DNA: TGTGCCAGCAGCTTATATGGCACAGATACGCAGTATTTT
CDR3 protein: CASSLYGTDTQYF

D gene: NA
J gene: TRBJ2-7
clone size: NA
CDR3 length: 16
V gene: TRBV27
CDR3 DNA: TGTGCCAGCAGTATACTAGCAAAAGGCTTTAACTACGAGCAGTACTTC
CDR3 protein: CASSILAKGFNYEQYF

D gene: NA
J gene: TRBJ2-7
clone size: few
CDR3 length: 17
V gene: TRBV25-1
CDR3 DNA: TGTGCCAGCAGTGAATATAGATCGGCGTGGGGAGCCTACGAGCAGTACTTC
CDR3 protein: CASSEYRSAWGAYEQYF

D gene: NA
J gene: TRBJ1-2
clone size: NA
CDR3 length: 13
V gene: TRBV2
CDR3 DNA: TGTGCCAGCAGTCCAGACAGGAACTATGGCTACACCTTC
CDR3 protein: CASSPDRNYGYTF

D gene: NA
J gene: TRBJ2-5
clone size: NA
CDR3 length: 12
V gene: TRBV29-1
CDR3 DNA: TGCAGCGTTGTAATGGGGCCGGAGACCCAGTACTTC
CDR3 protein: CSVVMGPETQYF

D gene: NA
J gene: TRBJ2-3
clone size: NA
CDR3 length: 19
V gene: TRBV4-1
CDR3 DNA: TGCGCCAGCAGCCTGGGGCCAACGAGACCAAAGGGGGTGACAGATACGCAGTATTTT
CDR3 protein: CASSLGPTRPKGVTDTQYF

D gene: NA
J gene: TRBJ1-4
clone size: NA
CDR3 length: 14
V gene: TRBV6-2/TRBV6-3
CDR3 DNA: TGTGCCAGCAGTTACGACAGATTAGGCGAAAAACTGTTTTTT
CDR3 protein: CASSYDRLGEKLFF

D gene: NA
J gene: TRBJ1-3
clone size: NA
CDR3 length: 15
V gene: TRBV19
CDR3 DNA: TGTGCCAGTAGTAAGGAGGGCCCCACTGGAAACACCATATATTTT
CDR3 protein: CASSKEGPTGNTIYF

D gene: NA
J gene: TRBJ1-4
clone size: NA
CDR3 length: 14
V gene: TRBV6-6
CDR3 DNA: TGTGCCAGCAGTATTACAGGGCAGAATGAAAAACTGTTTTTT
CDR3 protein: CASSITGQNEKLFF

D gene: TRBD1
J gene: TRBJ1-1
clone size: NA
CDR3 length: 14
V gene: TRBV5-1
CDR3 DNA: TGCGCCAGCAGCCAAGGACAGGGGGGGACTGAAGCTTTCTTT
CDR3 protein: CASSQGQGGTEAFF

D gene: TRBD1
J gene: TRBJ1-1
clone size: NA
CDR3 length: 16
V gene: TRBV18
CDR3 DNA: TGTGCCAGCTCACCGGGGACAGTTCTTATGAACACTGAAGCTTTCTTT
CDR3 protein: CASSPGTVLMNTEAFF

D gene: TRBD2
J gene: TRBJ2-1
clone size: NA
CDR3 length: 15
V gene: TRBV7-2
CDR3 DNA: TGTGCCAGCAGCTTCGAGCGGGGTTCCTACAATGAGCAGTTCTTC
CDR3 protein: CASSFERGSYNEQFF

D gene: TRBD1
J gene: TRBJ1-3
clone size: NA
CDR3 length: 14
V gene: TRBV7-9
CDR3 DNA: TGTGCCAGCAGCGTCGACAGGGGTCGAAACACCATATATTTT
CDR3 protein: CASSVDRGRNTIYF

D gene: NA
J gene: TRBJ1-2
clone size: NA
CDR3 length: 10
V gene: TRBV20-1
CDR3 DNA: TGCAGTGCTAACTACTATGGCTACACCTTC
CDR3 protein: CSANYYGYTF

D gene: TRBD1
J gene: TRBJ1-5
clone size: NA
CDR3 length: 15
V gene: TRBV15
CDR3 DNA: TGTGCCACCAGGGAAACCAGGGGGAGCAATCAGCCCCAGCATTTT
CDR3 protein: CATRETRGSNQPQHF

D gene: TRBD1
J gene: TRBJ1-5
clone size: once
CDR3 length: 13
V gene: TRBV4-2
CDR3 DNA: TGTGCCAGCAGCCTGGACAGGAGGCAGCCCCAGCATTTT
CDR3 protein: CASSLDRRQPQHF

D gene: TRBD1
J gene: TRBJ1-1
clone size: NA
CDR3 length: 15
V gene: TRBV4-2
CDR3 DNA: TGTGCCAGCAGCCAAGATCCCCAGGGGGACACTGAAGCTTTCTTT
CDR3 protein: CASSQDPQGDTEAFF

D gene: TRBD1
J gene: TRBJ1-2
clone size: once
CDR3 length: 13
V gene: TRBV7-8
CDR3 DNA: TGTGCCACGAAAGGGACAGCGAGTGGGGGCTACACCTTC
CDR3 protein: CATKGTASGGYTF

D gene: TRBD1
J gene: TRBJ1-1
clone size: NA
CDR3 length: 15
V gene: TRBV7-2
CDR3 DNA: TGTGCCAGCAGTTTCCGGACAGGTGCGAACACTGAAGCTTTCTTT
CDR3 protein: CASSFRTGANTEAFF

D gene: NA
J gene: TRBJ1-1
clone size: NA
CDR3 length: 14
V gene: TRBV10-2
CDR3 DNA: TGCGCCAGCAGTGATAACAAGATCCGTACTGAAGCTTTCTTT
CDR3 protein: CASSDNKIRTEAFF

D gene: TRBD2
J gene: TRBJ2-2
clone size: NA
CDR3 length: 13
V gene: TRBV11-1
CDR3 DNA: TGTGCCAGCCGGGAGGGGTACACCGGGGAGCTGTTTTTT
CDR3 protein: CASREGYTGELFF

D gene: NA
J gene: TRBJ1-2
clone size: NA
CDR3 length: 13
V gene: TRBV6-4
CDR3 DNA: TGTGCCAGCAGTGCCGTGGGGGGCTATGGCTACACCTTC
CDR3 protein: CASSAVGGYGYTF

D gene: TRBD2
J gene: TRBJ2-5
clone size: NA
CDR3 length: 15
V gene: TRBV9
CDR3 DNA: TGTGCCAGCAGCACCCAAGCGGGAAGAATGGAGACCCAGTACTTC
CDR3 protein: CASSTQAGRMETQYF

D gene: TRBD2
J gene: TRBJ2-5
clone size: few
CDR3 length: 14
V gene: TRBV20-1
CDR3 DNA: TGCAGTGCTAGTCAACTAGCGGGGCAAGAGACCCAGTACTTC
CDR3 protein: CSASQLAGQETQYF

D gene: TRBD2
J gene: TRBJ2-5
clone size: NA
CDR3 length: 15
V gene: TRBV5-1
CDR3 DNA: TGCGCCAGCAGCGCGACTAGCGGGGGCCAAGAGACCCAGTACTTC
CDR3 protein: CASSATSGGQETQYF

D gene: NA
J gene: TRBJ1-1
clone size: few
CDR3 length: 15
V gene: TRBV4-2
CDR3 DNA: TGTGCCAGCAGCCAAGATGAGGGGGTCTTAGAGGAGGCTTTCTTT
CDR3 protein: CASSQDEGVLEEAFF

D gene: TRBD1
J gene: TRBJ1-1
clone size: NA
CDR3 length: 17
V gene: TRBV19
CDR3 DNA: TGTGCCAGTAACCGCGGGACAGGGGGGCGAATGAACACTGAAGCTTTCTTT
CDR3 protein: CASNRGTGGRMNTEAFF

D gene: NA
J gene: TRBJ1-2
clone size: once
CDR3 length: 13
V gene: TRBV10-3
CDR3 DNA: TGTGCCATCAGGCGGGACCGTCCTTATGGCTACACCTTC
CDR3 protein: CAIRRDRPYGYTF

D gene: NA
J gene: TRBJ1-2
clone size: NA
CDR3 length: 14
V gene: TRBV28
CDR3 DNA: TGTGCCAGCAGATCCGGCGGGACGGTTTATGGCTACACCTTC
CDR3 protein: CASRSGGTVYGYTF

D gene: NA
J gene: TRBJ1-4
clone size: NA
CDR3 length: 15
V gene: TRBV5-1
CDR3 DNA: TGCGCCAGCAGCTTGTGGGGAGGGTTGTATGAAAAACTGTTTTTT
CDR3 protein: CASSLWGGLYEKLFF

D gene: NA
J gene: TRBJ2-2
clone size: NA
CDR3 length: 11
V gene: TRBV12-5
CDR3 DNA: TGTGCTAGTGGGTTTATCGGGGAGCTGTTTTTT
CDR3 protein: CASGFIGELFF

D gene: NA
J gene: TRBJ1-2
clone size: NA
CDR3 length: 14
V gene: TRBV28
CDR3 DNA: TGTGCCAGCAGTTTATCCCCAGGAATTAAAGGCTACACCTTC
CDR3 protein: CASSLSPGIKGYTF

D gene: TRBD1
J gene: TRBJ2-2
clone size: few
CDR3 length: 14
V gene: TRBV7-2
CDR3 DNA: TGTGCCAGCAGCCCCAACAGGGGAACCGGGGAGCTGTTTTTT
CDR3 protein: CASSPNRGTGELFF

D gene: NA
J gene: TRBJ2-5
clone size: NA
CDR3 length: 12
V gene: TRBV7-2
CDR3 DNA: TGTGCCAGCAGCTTAAGGGGAGAGACCCAGTACTTC
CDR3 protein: CASSLRGETQYF

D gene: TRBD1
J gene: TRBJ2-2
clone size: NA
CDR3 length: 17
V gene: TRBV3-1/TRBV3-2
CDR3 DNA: TGTGCCAGCAGCCACAAGGACTCGGGACAGGGGGCCGGGGAGCTGTTTTTT
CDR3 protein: CASSHKDSGQGAGELFF

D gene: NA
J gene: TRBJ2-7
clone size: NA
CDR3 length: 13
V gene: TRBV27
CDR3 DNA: TGTGCCAGCAGGCTGACAGGCTCCTACGAGCAGTACTTC
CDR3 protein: CASRLTGSYEQYF

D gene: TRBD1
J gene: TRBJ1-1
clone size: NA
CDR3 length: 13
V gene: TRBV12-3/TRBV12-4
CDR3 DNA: TGTGCCAGCAGCTGGACAGGTGATCTTGAAGCTTTCTTT
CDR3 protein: CASSWTGDLEAFF